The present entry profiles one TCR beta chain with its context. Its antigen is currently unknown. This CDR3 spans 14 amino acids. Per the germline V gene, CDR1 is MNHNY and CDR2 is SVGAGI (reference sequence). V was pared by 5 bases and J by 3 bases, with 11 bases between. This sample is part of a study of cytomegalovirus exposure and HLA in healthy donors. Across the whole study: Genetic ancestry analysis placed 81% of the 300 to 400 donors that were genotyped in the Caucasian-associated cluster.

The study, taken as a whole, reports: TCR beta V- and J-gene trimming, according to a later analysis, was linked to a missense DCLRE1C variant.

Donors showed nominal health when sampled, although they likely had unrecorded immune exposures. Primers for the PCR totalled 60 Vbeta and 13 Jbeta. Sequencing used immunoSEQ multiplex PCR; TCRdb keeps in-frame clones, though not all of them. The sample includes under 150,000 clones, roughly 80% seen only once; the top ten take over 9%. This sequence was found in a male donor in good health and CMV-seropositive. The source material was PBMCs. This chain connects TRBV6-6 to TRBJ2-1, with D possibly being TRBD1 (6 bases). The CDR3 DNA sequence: TGTGCCAGCAGTCAGGGGTTAAACTACAATGAGCAGTTCTTC. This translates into CASSQGLNYNEQFF.